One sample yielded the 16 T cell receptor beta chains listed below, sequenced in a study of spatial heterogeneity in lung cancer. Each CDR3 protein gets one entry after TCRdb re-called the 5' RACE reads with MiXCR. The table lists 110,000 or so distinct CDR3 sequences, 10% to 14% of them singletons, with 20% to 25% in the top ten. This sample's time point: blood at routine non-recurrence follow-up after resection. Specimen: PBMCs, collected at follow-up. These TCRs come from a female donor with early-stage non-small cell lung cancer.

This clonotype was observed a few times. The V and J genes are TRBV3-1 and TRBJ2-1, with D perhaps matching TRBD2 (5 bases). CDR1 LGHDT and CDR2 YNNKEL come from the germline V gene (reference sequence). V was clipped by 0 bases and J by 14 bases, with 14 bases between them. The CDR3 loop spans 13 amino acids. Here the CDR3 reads CASSQDRGGIEFF. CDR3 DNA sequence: TGTGCCAGCAGCCAAGATCGAGGAGGAATTGAGTTCTTC.

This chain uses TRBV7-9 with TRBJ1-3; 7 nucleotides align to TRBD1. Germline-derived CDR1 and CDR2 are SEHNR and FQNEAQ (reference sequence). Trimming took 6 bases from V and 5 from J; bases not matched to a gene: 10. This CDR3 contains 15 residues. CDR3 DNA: TGTGCCAGCAGGACAGGGACAGTTGGAAGAAACACCATATATTTT. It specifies CASRTGTVGRNTIYF.

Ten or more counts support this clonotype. DNA for the CDR3: TGTGCCAGCAGTTTAAGGGGGCAGCCCCAGCATTTT. It encodes CASSLRGQPQHF. The J gene is TRBJ1-5, the V gene TRBV12-3 or TRBV12-4; tentatively, D is TRBD1 (6 bases). V was pared by 2 bases and J by 7 bases, with 6 bases between. The CDR3 totals 12 residues.

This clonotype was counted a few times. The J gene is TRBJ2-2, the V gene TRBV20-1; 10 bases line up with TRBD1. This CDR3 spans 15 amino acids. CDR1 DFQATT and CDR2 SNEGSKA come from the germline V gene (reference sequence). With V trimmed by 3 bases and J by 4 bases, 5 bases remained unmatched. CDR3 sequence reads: CSARPGTGVTGELFF. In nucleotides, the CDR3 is TGCAGTGCTAGGCCCGGGACAGGGGTCACCGGGGAGCTGTTTTTT.

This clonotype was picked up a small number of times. CDR3 residues: CASFDLYQGDTEAFF. The CDR3 coding sequence is TGTGCCAGCTTCGATCTCTATCAGGGGGACACTGAAGCTTTCTTT. V is TRBV2 and J is TRBJ1-1; 7 nucleotides agree with TRBD1. V shed 8 bases and J 3 bases; nucleotides not matched to a gene: 12. CDR3 length: 15 residues. The germline gives CDR1 SNHLY, CDR2 FYNNEI. Looking up the rest from reference TRBV2 and TRBJ1-1 gives the full variable domain: EPEVTQTPSHQVTQMGQEVILRCVPISNHLYFYWYRQILGQKVEFLVSFYNNEISEKSEIFDDQFSVERPDGSNFTLKIRSTKLEDSAMYFCASFDLYQGDTEAFFGQGTRLTVV.

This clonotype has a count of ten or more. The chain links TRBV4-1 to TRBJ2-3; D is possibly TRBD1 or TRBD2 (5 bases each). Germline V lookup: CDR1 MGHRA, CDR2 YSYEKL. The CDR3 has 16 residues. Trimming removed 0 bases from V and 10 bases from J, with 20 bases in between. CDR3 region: CASSQDFGGTGRPQYF. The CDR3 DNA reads TGCGCCAGCAGCCAAGATTTCGGTGGTACGGGACGGCCGCAGTATTTT.

The CDR3: CASSSWEGTEAFF. Written as DNA, the CDR3 is TGTGCCAGCAGTTCTTGGGAAGGCACTGAAGCTTTCTTT. This chain connects TRBV6-2 or TRBV6-3 to TRBJ1-1, with D unclear. V lost 4 bases and J lost 4, with 10 bases in between. CDR3 size: 13 residues. Germline V CDR1 and CDR2: MNHEY, SVGEGT.

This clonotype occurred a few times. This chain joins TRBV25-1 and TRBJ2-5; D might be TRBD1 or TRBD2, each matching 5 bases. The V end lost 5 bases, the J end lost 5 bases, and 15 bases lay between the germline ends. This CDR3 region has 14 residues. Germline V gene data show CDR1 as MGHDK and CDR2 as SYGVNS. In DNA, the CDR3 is TGTGCCAGCAGTACGGGGCTCATACGGGAGACCCAGTACTTC. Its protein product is CASSTGLIRETQYF.

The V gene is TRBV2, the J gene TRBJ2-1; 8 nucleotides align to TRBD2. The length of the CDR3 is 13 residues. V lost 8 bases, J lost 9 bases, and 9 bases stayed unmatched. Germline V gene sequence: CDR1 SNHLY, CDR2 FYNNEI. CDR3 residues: CASSGFGRGEQFF. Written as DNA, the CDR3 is TGTGCCAGCTCAGGGTTCGGGAGGGGTGAGCAGTTCTTC.

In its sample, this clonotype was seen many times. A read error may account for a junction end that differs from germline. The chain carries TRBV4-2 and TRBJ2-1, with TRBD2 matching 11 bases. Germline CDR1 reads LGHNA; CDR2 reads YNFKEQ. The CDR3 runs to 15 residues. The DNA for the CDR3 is TGTGCCACCAGCAGTTCCGTCCTAGCGGGAGGTGAGCAGTTCTTC. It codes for CATSSSVLAGGEQFF.

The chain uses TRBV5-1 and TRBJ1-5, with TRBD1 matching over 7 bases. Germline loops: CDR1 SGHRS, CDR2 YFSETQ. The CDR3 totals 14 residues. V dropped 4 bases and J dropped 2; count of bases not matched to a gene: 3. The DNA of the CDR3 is TGCGCCAGCAGCGAGGGACAGCGCAATCAGCCCCAGCATTTT. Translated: CASSEGQRNQPQHF.

CDR3 sequence reads: CASSREQGNQPQHF. CDR3 sequence (DNA): TGTGCCAGCAGCCGAGAACAGGGAAATCAGCCCCAGCATTTT. The V and J genes are TRBV7-8 and TRBJ1-5, with D maybe TRBD1 (6 bases). The CDR3 covers 14 residues. The V end lost 5 bases, the J end lost 4 bases, and 12 bases lay between the germline ends. CDR1 SGHVS and CDR2 FQNEAQ come from the germline V gene.

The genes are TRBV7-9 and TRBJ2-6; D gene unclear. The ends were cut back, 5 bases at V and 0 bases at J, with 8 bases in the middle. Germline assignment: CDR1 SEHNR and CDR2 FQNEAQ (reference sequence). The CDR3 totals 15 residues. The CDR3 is CASSPSGSGANVLTF. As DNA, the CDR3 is TGTGCCAGCAGCCCTAGTGGCTCTGGGGCCAACGTCCTGACTTTC.

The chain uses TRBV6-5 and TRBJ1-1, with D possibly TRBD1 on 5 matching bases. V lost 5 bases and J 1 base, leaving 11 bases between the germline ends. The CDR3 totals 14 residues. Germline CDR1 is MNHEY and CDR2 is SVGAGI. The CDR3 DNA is TGTGCCAGCAGTCCGGGACTCCAGAACACTGAAGCTTTCTTT. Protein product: CASSPGLQNTEAFF.

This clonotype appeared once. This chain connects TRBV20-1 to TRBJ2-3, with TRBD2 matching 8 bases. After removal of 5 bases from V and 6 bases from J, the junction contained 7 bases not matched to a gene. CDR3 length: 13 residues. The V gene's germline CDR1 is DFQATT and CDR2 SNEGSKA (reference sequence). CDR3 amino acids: CSAESSGGDTQYF. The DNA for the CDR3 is TGCAGTGCTGAGTCGAGCGGGGGTGATACGCAGTATTTT.

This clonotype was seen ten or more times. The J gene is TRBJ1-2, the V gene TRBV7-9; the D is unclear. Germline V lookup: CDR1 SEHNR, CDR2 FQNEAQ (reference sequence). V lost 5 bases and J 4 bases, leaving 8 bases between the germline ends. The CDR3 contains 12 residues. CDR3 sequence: CASSQSGYGYTF. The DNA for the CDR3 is TGTGCCAGCAGCCAATCGGGCTATGGCTACACCTTC.